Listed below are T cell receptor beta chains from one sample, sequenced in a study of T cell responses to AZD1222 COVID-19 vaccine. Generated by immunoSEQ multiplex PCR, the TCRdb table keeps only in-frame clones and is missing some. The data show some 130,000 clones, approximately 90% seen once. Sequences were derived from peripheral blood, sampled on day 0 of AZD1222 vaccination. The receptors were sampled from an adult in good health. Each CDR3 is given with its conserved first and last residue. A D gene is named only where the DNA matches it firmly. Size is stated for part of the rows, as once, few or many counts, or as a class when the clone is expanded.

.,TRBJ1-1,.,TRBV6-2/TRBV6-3,TGTGCCAGCAGTTCATCCGAGGGGTTGATGGTGTGGGTTGAAGCTTTCTTT,CASSSSEGLMVWVEAFF
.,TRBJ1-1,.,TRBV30,TGTGCCTGGAGGTCGCGCCAGTGGCAATACACTGAAGCTTTCTTT,CAWRSRQWQYTEAFF
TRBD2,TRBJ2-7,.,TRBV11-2,TGTGCCACCTCGACTAGCGGGAGACCCTACGAGCAGTACTTC,CATSTSGRPYEQYF
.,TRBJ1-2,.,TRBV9,TGTGCCAGCAGCCCCCAGAGGGGGACGGTATATGGCTACACCTTC,CASSPQRGTVYGYTF
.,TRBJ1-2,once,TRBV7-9,TGTGCCAGCAGCTCTTCAGATAGCTCTAACTATGGCTACACCTTC,CASSSSDSSNYGYTF
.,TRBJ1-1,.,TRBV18,TGTGCCAGCTCACCACTCGATGTGGGGACTGAAGCTTTCTTT,CASSPLDVGTEAFF
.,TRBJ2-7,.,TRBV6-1,TGTGCCAGCAGTGAAGCGCTTCCGGACGGTGCCTACGAGCAGTACTTC,CASSEALPDGAYEQYF
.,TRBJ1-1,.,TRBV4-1,TGCGCCAGCAGCCAAGGTGGGTCTGAAGCTTTCTTT,CASSQGGSEAFF
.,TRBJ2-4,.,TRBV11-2,TGTGCCAGCACCCCGGGGGTGACTCTAGCCAAAAACATTCAGTACTTC,CASTPGVTLAKNIQYF
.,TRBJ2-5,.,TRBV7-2,TGTGCCAGCAGCTTCCCTAATGTGGAGACCCAGTACTTC,CASSFPNVETQYF
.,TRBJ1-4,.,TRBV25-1,TGTGCCAGCAGTGCGAAGGCTACAAGTGAAAAACTGTTTTTT,CASSAKATSEKLFF
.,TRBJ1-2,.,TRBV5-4,TGTGCCAGCAGCTTAGACGATCTGGGCTACACCTTC,CASSLDDLGYTF
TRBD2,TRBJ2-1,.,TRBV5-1,TGCGCCAGCGGTAAGACTAGCTTAAACAATGAGCAGTTCTTC,CASGKTSLNNEQFF
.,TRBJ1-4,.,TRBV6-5,TGTGCCAGCGGCAGTACGGCGGCTTATAATGAAAAACTGTTTTTT,CASGSTAAYNEKLFF
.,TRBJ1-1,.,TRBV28,TGTGCCAGCAGTTTTTGGGGGAACACTGAAGCTTTCTTT,CASSFWGNTEAFF
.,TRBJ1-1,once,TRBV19,TGTGCCAGTAAATTGGGAACTGAAGCTTTCTTT,CASKLGTEAFF
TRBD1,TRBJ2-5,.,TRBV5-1,TGCGCCAGCAGCACCGACAGGGCTTGGGAGACCCAGTACTTC,CASSTDRAWETQYF
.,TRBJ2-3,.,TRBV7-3,TGTGCCAGCAGCTTAGGACTGGTAGAGACAGATACGCAGTATTTT,CASSLGLVETDTQYF
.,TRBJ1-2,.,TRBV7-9,TGTGCCAGCAGCCCAACGGCAGGGCAGTCTAACTATGGCTACACCTTC,CASSPTAGQSNYGYTF
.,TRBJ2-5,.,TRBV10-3,TGTGCCATCAGGGTGGACGGGACGGGGGAGACCCAGTACTTC,CAIRVDGTGETQYF
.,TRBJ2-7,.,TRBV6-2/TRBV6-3,TGTGCCAGCAGTTACGAGGGACGCATAACCTACGAGCAGTACTTC,CASSYEGRITYEQYF
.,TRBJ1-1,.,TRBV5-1,TGCGCCAGCAGGAAGACGGGGGAGAACACTGAAGCTTTCTTT,CASRKTGENTEAFF
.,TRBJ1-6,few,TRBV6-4,TGTGCCAGCAGTGAACACCTGGACAGTTCACCCCTCCACTTT,CASSEHLDSSPLHF
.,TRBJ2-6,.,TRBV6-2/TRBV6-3,TGTGCCAGCAGTTACGGGGCTGGGGCCAACGTCCTGACTTTC,CASSYGAGANVLTF
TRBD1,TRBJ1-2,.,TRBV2,TGTGCCAGCAGTGGGACAGGGATGAACTATGGCTACACCTTC,CASSGTGMNYGYTF
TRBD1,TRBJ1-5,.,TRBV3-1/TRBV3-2,TGTGCCAGCAGCCAGACCCCGGGGACAGTCAATCAGCCCCAGCATTTT,CASSQTPGTVNQPQHF
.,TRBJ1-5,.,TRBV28,TGTGCCAGCAGTTTGGTTCAAGTAGGCAGGGTTCGCAATCAGCCCCAGCATTTT,CASSLVQVGRVRNQPQHF
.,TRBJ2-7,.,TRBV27,TGTGCCAGCAGTTTTTCCAGCTTCCGCGAGCAGTACTTC,CASSFSSFREQYF
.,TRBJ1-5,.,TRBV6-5,TGTGCCAGCAGAAGGGACGTACCTAGCAATCAGCCCCAGCATTTT,CASRRDVPSNQPQHF
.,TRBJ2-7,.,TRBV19,TGTGCCAGTAGTGTTAGCGGTCCCTACGAGCAGTACTTC,CASSVSGPYEQYF
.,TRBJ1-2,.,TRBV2,TGTGCCAGCAGGCGGACAGCTACTATCTATGGCTACACCTTC,CASRRTATIYGYTF
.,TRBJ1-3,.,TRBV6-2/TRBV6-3,TGTGCCAGCAGCGTGGGGGTTGCTGGAAACACCATATATTTT,CASSVGVAGNTIYF
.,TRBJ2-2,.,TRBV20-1,TGCAGTGCTAGGGACACCGGGGAGCTGTTTTTT,CSARDTGELFF
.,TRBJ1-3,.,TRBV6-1,TGTGCCAGCAGTGATCGCCCCTTTAACACCATATATTTT,CASSDRPFNTIYF
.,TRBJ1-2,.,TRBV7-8,TGTGCCAGCAGCGAACGGGACCCTATTAACTATGGCTACACCTTC,CASSERDPINYGYTF
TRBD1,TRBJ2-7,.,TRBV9,TGTGCCAGCAGCGTGCGATCCGGGACAGGGCACTACGAGCAGTACTTC,CASSVRSGTGHYEQYF
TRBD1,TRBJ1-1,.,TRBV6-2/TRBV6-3,TGTGCCAGCAGTTACGCAATCCGGGACAGGGAGGAAGCTTTCTTT,CASSYAIRDREEAFF
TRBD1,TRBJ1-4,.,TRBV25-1,TGTGCCAGCAGTGATCGGAAAAAAAGACAGGGGAATAATGAAAAACTGTTTTTT,CASSDRKKRQGNNEKLFF
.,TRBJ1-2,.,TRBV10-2,TGCGCCAGCAGTGAGGCTGGGCAGAATACTGTAGGCTACACCTTC,CASSEAGQNTVGYTF
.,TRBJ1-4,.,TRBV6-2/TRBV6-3,TGTGCCAGCAGTTACGACGGACAGTCCCTTCGGCATGAAAAACTGTTTTTT,CASSYDGQSLRHEKLFF
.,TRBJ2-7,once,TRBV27,TGTGCCAGCAGTTCCCGGGGGCCTCAGGCGCTAGAGCAGTACTTC,CASSSRGPQALEQYF
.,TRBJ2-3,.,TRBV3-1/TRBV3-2,TGTGCCAGCAGCCGTGGGGACGGTACAGGGAATACGCAGTATTTT,CASSRGDGTGNTQYF
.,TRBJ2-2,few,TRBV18,TGTGCCAGCTCACCCCGGCAGGGAGTGGACACCGGGGAGCTGTTTTTT,CASSPRQGVDTGELFF
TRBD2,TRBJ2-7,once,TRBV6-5,TGTGCCAGCAGCAGTACTAGCGGAATCTCCTACGAGCAGTACTTC,CASSSTSGISYEQYF
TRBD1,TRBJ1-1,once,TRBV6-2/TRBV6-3,TGTGCCAGCAGTTACCCGACGGGACAGGGATTGAACACTGAAGCTTTCTTT,CASSYPTGQGLNTEAFF
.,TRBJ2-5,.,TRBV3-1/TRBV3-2,TGTGCCAGCAGCCAAGATATCTGGCAGCAAGAGACCCAGTACTTC,CASSQDIWQQETQYF
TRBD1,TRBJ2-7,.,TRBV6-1,TGTGCCAGCAGTGAACAGGGGGCGGGGCAGTACTTC,CASSEQGAGQYF
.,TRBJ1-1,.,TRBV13,TGTGCCAGCAGAAGGGCAGAAATGAACACTGAAGCTTTCTTT,CASRRAEMNTEAFF
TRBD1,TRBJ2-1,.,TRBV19,TGTGCCAGCAAGATGACAGGGTCCTACAATGAGCAGTTCTTC,CASKMTGSYNEQFF
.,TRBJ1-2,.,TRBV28,TGTGCCAGCAGTCCCCCGGGGGGGGGAGGCTACACCTTC,CASSPPGGGGYTF
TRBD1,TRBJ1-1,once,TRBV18,TGTGCCAGCTCACCGCAGGGGGCGCGTACTGAAGCTTTCTTT,CASSPQGARTEAFF